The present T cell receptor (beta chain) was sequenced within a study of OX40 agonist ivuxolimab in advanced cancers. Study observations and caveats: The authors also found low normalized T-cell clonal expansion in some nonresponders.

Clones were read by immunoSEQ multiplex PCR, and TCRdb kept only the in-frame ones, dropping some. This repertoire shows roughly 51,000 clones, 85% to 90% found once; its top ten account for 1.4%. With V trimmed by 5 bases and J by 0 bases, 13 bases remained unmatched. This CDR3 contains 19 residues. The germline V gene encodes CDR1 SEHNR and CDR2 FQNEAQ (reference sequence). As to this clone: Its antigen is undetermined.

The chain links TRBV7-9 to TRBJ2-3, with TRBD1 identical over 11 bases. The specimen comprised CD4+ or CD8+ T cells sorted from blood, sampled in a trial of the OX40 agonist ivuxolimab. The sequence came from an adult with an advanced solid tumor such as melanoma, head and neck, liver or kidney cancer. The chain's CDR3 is CASSPGQGALDFSTDTQYF. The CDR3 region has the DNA TGTGCCAGCAGCCCAGGACAGGGGGCTCTAGATTTCAGCACAGATACGCAGTATTTT.